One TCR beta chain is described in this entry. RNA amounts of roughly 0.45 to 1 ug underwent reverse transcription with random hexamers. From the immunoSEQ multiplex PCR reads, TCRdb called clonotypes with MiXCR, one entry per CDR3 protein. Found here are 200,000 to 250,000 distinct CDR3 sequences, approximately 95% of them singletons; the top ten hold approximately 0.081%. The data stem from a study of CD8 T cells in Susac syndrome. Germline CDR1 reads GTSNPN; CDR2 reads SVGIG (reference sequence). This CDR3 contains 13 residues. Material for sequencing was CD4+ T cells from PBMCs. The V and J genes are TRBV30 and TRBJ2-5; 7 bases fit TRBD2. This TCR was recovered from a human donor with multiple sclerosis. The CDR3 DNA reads TGTGCTCAAATGGGGAGGGAACAAGAGACCCAGTACTTC. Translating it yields CAQMGREQETQYF.